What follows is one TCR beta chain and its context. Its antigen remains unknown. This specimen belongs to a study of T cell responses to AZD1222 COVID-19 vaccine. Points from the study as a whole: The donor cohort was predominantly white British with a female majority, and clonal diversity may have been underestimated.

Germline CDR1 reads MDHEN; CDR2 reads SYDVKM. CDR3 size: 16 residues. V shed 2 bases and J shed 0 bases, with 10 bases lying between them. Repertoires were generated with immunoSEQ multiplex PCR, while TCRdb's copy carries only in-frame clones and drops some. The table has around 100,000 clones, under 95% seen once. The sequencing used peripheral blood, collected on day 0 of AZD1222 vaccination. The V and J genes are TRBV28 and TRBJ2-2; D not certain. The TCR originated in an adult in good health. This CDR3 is CASSLQDYSNTGELFF. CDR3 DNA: TGTGCCAGCAGTTTACAGGATTACTCGAACACCGGGGAGCTGTTTTTT.